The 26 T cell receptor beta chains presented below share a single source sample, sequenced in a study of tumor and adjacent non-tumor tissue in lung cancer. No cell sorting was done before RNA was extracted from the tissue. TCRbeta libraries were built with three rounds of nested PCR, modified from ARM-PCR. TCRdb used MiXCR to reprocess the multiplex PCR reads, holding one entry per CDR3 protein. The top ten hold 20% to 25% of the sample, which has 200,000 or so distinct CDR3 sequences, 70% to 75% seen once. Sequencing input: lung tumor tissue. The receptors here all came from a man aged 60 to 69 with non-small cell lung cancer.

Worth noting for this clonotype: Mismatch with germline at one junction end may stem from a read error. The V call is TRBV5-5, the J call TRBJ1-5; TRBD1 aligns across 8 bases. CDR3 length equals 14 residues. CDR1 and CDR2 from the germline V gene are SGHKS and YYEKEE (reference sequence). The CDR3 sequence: CDSSLGQGDQPQHF. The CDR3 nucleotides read TGTGACAGCAGCTTAGGACAGGGAGATCAGCCCCAGCATTTT.

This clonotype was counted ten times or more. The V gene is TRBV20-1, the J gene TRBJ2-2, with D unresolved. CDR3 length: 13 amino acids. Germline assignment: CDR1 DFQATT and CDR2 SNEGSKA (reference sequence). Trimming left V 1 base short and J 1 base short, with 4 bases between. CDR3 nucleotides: TGCAGTGCTAGAGCACAGAACACCGGGGAGCTGTTTTTT. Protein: CSARAQNTGELFF.

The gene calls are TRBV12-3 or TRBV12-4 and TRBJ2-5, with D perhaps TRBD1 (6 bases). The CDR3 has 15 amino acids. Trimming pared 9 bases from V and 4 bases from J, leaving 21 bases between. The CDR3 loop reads CASTLTGSIGETQYF. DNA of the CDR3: TGTGCCAGTACCTTAACAGGGTCTATCGGAGAGACCCAGTACTTC.

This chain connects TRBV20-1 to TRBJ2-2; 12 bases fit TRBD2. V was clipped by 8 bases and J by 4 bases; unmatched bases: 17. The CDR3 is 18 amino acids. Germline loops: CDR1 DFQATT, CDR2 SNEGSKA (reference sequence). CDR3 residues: CSTTRLAGVSGGTGELFF. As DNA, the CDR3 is TGCAGTACTACCCGACTAGCGGGGGTCTCAGGAGGCACCGGGGAGCTGTTTTTT.

This CDR3 reads CASSSSGRSTDEQYF. The CDR3 DNA sequence: TGCGCCAGCAGCTCTAGCGGGAGATCTACCGACGAGCAGTACTTC. The chain couples TRBV5-1 to TRBJ2-7; TRBD2 matches at 10 bases. CDR3 length equals 15 residues. J was trimmed by 5 bases and V by 3 bases; bases with no gene match: 8. Germline CDR1 is SGHRS and CDR2 is YFSETQ.

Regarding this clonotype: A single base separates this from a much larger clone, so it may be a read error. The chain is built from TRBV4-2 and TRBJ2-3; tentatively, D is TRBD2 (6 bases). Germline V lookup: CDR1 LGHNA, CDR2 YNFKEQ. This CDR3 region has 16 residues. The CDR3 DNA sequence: TGTGCCAGCAGCCAGGCTCGGGACTCAAACACAGATACGCACTATTTT. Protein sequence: CASSQARDSNTDTHYF.

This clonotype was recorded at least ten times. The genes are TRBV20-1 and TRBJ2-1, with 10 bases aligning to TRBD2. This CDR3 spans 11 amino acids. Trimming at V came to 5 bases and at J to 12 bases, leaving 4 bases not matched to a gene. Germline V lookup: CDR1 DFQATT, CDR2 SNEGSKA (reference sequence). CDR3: CSAPVAGGQFF. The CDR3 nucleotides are TGCAGTGCTCCAGTAGCGGGAGGGCAGTTCTTC.

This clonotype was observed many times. The CDR3 nucleotides read TGTGCCAGCAGCAGTGACAGGGGGGGAGGCGAGCAGTACTTC. Amino acids: CASSSDRGGGEQYF. The chain recombines TRBV11-2 with TRBJ2-7; 9 bases match TRBD1. CDR1 is SGHAT and CDR2 is FQNNGV in the germline V gene. This CDR3 comprises 14 residues. Germline trimming cut 5 bases from V and 6 bases from J; bases unmatched to any gene: 8.

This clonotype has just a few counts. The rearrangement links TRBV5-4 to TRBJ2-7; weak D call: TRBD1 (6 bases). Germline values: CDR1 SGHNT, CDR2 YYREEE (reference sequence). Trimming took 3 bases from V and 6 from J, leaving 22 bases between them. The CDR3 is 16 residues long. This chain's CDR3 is CASSSAVGAPRGEQYF. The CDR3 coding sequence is TGTGCCAGCAGCTCTGCGGTGGGGGCCCCAAGAGGCGAGCAGTACTTC.

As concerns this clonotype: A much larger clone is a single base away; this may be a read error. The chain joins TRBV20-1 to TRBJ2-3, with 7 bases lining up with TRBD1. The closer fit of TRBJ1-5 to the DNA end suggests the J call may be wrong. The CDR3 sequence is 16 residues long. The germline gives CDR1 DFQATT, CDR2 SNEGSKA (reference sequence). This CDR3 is CSAQPPTGVSTDTQHF. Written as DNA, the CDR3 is TGCAGTGCCCAGCCTCCCACAGGGGTTAGCACAGATACGCAGCATTTT.

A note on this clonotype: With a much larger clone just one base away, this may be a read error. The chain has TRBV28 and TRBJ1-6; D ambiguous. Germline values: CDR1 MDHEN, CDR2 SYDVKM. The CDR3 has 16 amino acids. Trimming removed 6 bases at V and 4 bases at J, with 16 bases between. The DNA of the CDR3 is TGTGCCAGCAGCCTCACAAAGGCCCCTTATAATTCACCCCTCCACTTT. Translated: CASSLTKAPYNSPLHF.

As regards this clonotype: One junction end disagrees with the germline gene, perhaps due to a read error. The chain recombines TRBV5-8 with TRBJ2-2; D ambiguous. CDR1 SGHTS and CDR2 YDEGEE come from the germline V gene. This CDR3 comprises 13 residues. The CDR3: CARSLQFTRELFF. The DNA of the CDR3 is TGTGCCAGGAGCTTGCAGTTTACGAGGGAGCTGTTTTTT. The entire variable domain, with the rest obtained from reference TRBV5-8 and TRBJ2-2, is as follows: EAGVTQSPTHLIKTRGQQATLRCSPISGHTSVYWYQQALGLGLQFLLWYDEGEERNRGNFPPRFSGRQFPNYSSELNVNALELEDSALYLCARSLQFTRELFFGEGSRLTVL.

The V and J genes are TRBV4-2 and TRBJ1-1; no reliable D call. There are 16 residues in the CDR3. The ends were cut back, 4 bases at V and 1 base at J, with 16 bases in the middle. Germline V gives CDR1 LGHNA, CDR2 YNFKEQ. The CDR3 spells CASSPEGRSWNTEAFF. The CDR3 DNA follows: TGTGCCAGCAGCCCCGAGGGAAGGTCTTGGAACACTGAAGCTTTCTTT.

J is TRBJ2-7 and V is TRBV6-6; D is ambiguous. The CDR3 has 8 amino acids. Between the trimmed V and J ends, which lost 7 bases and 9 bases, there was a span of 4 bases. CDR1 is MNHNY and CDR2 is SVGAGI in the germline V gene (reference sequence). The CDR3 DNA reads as TGTGCCAGCATTCGGCAGTACTTC. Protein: CASIRQYF.

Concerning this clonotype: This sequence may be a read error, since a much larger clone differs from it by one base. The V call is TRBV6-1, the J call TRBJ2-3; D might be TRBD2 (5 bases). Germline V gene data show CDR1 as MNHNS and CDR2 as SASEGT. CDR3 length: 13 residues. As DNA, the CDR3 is TGTGCCAGCAGGTACGGGGTCACAAATACGCAGTATTTT. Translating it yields CASRYGVTNTQYF.

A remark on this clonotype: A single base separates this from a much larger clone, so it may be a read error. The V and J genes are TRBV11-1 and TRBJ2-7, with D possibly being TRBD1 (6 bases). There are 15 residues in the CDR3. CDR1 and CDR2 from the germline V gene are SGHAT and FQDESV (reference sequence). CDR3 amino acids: CANSRRSNTQGEQYF. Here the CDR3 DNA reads TGTGCCAACAGCCGGCGTAGTAACACCCAGGGGGAGCAGTACTTC.

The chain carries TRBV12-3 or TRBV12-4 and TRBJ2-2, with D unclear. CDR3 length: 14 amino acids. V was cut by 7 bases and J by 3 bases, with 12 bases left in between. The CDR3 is CASNFQSYTGELFF. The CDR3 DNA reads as TGTGCCAGCAATTTTCAGAGTTACACCGGGGAGCTGTTTTTT.

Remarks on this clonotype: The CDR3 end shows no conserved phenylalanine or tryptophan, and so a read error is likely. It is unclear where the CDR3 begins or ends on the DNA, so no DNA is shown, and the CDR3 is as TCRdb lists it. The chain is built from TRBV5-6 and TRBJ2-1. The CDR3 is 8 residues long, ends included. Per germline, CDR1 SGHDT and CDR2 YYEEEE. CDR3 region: CACGLVQS.

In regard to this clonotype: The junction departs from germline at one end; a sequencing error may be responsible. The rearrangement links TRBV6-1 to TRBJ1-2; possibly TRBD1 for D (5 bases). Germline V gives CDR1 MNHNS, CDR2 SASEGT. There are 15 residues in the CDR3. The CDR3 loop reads CASSEEVGLNYGYAF. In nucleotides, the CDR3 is TGTGCCAGCAGTGAAGAGGTGGGGCTCAACTATGGCTACGCCTTC.

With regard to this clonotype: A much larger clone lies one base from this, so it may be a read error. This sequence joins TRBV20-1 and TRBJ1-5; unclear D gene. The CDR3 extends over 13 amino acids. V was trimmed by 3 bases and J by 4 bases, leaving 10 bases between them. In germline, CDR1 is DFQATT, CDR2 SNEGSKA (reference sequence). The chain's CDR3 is CSARNGPNQPQHF. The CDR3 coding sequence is TGCAGTGCTAGGAACGGGCCAAATCAGCCCCAGCATTTT.

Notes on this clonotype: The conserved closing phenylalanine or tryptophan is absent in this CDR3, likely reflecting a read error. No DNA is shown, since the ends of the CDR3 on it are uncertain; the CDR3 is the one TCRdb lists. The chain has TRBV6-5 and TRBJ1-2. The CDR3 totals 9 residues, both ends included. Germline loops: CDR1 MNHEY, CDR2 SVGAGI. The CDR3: CANSTPGIL.

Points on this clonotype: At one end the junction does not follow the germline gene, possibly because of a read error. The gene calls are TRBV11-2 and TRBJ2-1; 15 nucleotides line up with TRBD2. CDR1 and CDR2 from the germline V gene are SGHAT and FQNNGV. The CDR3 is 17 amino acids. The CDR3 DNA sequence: TGTACCAGCAGCTTACGCGGACTAGCGGGAGGGCCGTATGAGCAGTTCTTC. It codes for CTSSLRGLAGGPYEQFF.

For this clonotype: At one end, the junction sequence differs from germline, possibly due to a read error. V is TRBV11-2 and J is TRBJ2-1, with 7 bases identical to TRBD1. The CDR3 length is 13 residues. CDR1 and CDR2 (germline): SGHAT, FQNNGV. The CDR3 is CSSSLDLQGLEFF. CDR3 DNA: TGTTCCAGCAGCTTAGATCTACAGGGGCTCGAGTTCTTC. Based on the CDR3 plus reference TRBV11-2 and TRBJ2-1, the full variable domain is EAGVAQSPRYKIIEKRQSVAFWCNPISGHATLYWYQQILGQGPKLLIQFQNNGVVDDSQLPKDRFSAERLKGVDSTLKIQPAKLEDSAVYLCSSSLDLQGLEFFGPGTRLTVL.

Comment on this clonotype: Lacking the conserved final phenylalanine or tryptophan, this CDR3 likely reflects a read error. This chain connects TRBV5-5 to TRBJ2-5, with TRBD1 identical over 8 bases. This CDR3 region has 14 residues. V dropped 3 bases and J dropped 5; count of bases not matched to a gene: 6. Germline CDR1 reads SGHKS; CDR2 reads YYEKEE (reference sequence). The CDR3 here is CASSWTGSGETQYY. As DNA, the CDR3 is TGTGCCAGCAGCTGGACAGGGAGCGGGGAGACCCAGTACTAC.

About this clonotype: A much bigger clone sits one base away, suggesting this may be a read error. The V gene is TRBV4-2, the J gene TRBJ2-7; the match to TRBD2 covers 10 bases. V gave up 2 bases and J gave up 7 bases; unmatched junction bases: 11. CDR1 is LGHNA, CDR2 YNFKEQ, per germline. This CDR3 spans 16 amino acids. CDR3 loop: CASSQSGSLAGDEQYF. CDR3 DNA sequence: TGTGCCAGCAGCCAATCAGGTAGCCTAGCGGGGGATGAGCAGTACTTC.

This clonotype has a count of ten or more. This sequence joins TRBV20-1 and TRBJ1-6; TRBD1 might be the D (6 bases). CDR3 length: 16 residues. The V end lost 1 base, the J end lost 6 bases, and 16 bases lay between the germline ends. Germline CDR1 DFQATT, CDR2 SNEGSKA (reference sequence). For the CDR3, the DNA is TGCAGTGCTAGAGTCTCGGGGGCGCCCCTTAATTCACCCCTCCACTTT. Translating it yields CSARVSGAPLNSPLHF.